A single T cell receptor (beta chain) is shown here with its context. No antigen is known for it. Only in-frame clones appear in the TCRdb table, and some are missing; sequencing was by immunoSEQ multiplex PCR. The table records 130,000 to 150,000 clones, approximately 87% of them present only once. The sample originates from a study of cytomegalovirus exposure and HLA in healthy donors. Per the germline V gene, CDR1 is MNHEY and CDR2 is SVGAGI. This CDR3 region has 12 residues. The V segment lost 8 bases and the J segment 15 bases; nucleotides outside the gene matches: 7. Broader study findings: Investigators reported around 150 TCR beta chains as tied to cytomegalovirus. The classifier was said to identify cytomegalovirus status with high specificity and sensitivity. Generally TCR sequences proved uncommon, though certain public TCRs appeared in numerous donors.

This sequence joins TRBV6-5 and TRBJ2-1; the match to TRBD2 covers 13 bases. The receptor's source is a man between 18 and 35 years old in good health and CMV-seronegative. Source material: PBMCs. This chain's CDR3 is CASGGTSGTWFF. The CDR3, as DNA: TGTGCCAGCGGGGGGACTAGCGGGACGTGGTTCTTC.